A single sample gave rise to the 27 T cell receptor beta chains below, sequenced in a study of T-cell reconstitution after alpha-beta-depleted transplantation in children. Unique molecular identifiers were used in preparing the TCRbeta library. TCRdb fed the PCR reads into MiXCR, producing one record per CDR3 protein. The table lists 250,000 to 300,000 distinct CDR3 sequences, 9.9% of them singletons. This sample comprised PBMCs from the stem cell graft donor, obtained from the stem cell graft. Receptor source: a human donor who donated a stem cell graft to a child with SCID.

At least ten counts were recorded for this clonotype. This chain joins TRBV5-6 and TRBJ2-1; possible D gene TRBD2, 7 bases. V lost 2 bases, J lost 7 bases, and 19 bases lay in between. The CDR3 is 16 amino acids. The germline CDR1 and CDR2 sequences are SGHDT and YYEEEE. CDR3 bases: TGTGCCAGCAGCTTACCGGGGAGGGGGAATATGAATGAGCAGTTCTTC. Translation: CASSLPGRGNMNEQFF.

This sequence joins TRBV5-6 and TRBJ2-5; 11 nucleotides line up with TRBD1. The CDR3 is 16 residues long. Germline loops: CDR1 SGHDT, CDR2 YYEEEE. Trimming took 2 bases from V and 0 from J; bases not matched to a gene: 3. The CDR3 DNA sequence: TGTGCCAGCAGCTTCAGGACAGGGGGCAACCAAGAGACCCAGTACTTC. Translation gives CASSFRTGGNQETQYF.

The V and J genes are TRBV5-1 and TRBJ2-7; 9 positions agree with TRBD1. The CDR3 has 18 amino acids. Germline V CDR1 and CDR2: SGHRS, YFSETQ. V dropped 3 bases and J dropped 7; count of bases not matched to a gene: 20. CDR3: CASSWGDDRDRVYLEQYF. The CDR3, as DNA: TGCGCCAGCAGCTGGGGGGACGACCGGGACAGGGTATATCTGGAGCAGTACTTC.

Many counts were recorded for this clonotype. The chain carries TRBV20-1 and TRBJ2-3; D gene ambiguous. CDR3 length equals 13 residues. Deletions cut 6 bases from V and 6 bases from J, with 16 bases between. CDR1 DFQATT and CDR2 SNEGSKA come from the germline V gene (reference sequence). CDR3 in amino acids: CSAAPLGLDTQYF. CDR3 bases: TGCAGTGCCGCCCCCCTAGGGTTGGATACGCAGTATTTT.

This clonotype has just a few counts. The genes are TRBV7-9 and TRBJ1-2; D is perhaps TRBD1 (6 bases). CDR3 length equals 13 residues. V was shortened by 7 bases and J by 1 base, with 10 bases between the two germline ends. Per germline, CDR1 SEHNR and CDR2 FQNEAQ (reference sequence). The CDR3 DNA is TGTGCCAGCATCACGGACAGTAACTATGGCTACACCTTC. This gives the protein CASITDSNYGYTF. Variable domain in full (rest from reference TRBV7-9 and TRBJ1-2): DTGVSQNPRHKITKRGQNVTFRCDPISEHNRLYWYRQTLGQGPEFLTYFQNEAQLEKSRLLSDRFSAERPKGSFSTLEIQRTEQGDSAMYLCASITDSNYGYTFGSGTRLTVV.

This clonotype was counted a few times. This chain uses TRBV5-1 with TRBJ2-1; D gene uncertain. V lost 0 bases, J lost 6 bases, and 13 bases lay in between. The CDR3 is made up of 15 amino acids. Germline-derived CDR1 and CDR2 are SGHRS and YFSETQ. CDR3 protein: CASSLETSTGNEQFF. CDR3 DNA sequence: TGCGCCAGCAGCTTGGAGACATCTACGGGCAATGAGCAGTTCTTC.

The gene calls are TRBV20-1 and TRBJ1-4, with TRBD1 as a possible D gene (5 bases). The CDR3 is made up of 14 amino acids. V dropped 4 bases and J dropped 3 bases, with 12 bases sitting between them. Germline values: CDR1 DFQATT, CDR2 SNEGSKA (reference sequence). CDR3 nucleotide sequence: TGCAGTGCTACACAGACAGTGTCTAATGAAAAACTGTTTTTT. Amino acids: CSATQTVSNEKLFF.

This chain uses TRBV29-1 with TRBJ2-7; no definite D call. Trimming pared 3 bases from V and 11 bases from J, leaving 14 bases between. The length of the CDR3 is 11 residues. The germline gives CDR1 SQVTM, CDR2 ANQGSEA. The CDR3 protein is CSVENREVEYF. The DNA of the CDR3 is TGCAGCGTTGAGAACAGAGAAGTGGAGTACTTC.

The CDR3 protein is CASGSGVAGPADQFF. In DNA, the CDR3 is TGCGCCAGCGGATCGGGGGTAGCGGGACCCGCGGACCAGTTCTTC. This rearrangement joins TRBV5-1 to TRBJ2-1, with TRBD2 matching over 8 bases. The CDR3 has 15 amino acids. The V gene end was trimmed by 7 bases and the J gene end by 13 bases; junction bases not matched to a gene: 19. Germline V gene data show CDR1 as SGHRS and CDR2 as YFSETQ. Full variable domain (missing parts from reference TRBV5-1 and TRBJ2-1): KAGVTQTPRYLIKTRGQQVTLSCSPISGHRSVSWYQQTPGQGLQFLFEYFSETQRNKGNFPGRFSGRQFSNSRSEMNVSTLELGDSALYLCASGSGVAGPADQFFGPGTRLTVL.

The sample holds many counts of this clonotype. The chain is built from TRBV20-1 and TRBJ2-2; 10 bases map to TRBD2. V was clipped by 3 bases and J by 7 bases; unmatched bases: 14. Germline values: CDR1 DFQATT, CDR2 SNEGSKA (reference sequence). This CDR3 has 17 amino acids. The CDR3 loop reads CSASVAGGLGTLGELFF. The CDR3 DNA reads TGCAGTGCTAGTGTAGCGGGGGGCCTAGGAACACTCGGGGAGCTGTTTTTT.

V usage is TRBV12-3 or TRBV12-4 and J usage is TRBJ2-1; perhaps TRBD2 as D (5 bases). The length of the CDR3 is 14 residues. Trimming took 5 bases from V and 14 from J, leaving 22 bases between them. Here the CDR3 DNA reads TGTGCCAGCAGTCCCTCCGCGGGTATGGCAGCCAAGTTCTTC. Translating it yields CASSPSAGMAAKFF.

The genes are TRBV5-6 and TRBJ2-6, with D possibly matching TRBD1 (6 bases). The CDR3 has 15 amino acids. Looked up from germline, CDR1 is SGHDT and CDR2 is YYEEEE. V gave up 0 bases and J gave up 3 bases, with 7 bases separating them. CDR3: CASSLGGLGANVLTF. The DNA of the CDR3 is TGTGCCAGCAGCTTGGGGGGGCTTGGGGCCAACGTCCTGACTTTC.

This rearrangement joins TRBV5-1 to TRBJ2-7, with TRBD2 as a possible D gene (6 bases). CDR3 size: 14 residues. The V and J ends lost 4 bases and 7 bases respectively, with 18 bases between them. In germline, CDR1 is SGHRS, CDR2 YFSETQ. The DNA for the CDR3 is TGCGCCAGCAGCCGGAGGGGCGCCCTCGAAGAGCAGTACTTC. It codes for CASSRRGALEEQYF.

V is TRBV27 and J is TRBJ1-1, with 8 bases fitting TRBD1. Germline CDR1 and CDR2: MNHEY and SMNVEV (reference sequence). The CDR3 runs to 14 residues. The trim removed 3 bases at V and 5 bases at J, leaving 5 bases unmatched. The CDR3 nucleotides read TGTGCCAGCAGTTTTGGGACAGGAGTAACTGAAGCTTTCTTT. This gives the protein CASSFGTGVTEAFF.

V usage is TRBV14 and J usage is TRBJ1-5; D gene ambiguous. Trimming removed 4 bases at V and 9 bases at J, with 13 bases between. This CDR3 is built from 13 residues. Germline V gives CDR1 SGHDN, CDR2 FVKESK. For the CDR3, the DNA is TGTGCCAGCAGCCCCTCCGGTCCGGGGCCCCAGCATTTT. This sequence encodes CASSPSGPGPQHF.

This clonotype was seen at least ten times. The chain carries TRBV27 and TRBJ2-4, with 10 bases aligning to TRBD1. The J segment lost 7 bases and the V segment lost 8 bases, leaving 5 bases of the junction unmatched. Germline V gives CDR1 MNHEY, CDR2 SMNVEV (reference sequence). The CDR3 spans 13 residues. CDR3 sequence: CASADRGHNIQYF. Written as DNA, the CDR3 is TGTGCCAGCGCCGACAGGGGGCATAACATTCAGTACTTC.

This clonotype was observed a few times. The J gene is TRBJ2-7, the V gene TRBV10-3, with D maybe TRBD2 (7 bases). V lost 6 bases to trimming and J lost 5 bases, with 17 bases between them. Germline V CDR1 and CDR2: ENHRY, SYGVKD. This CDR3 spans 14 amino acids. CDR3 sequence: CAIRGIGGAHEQYF. DNA for the CDR3: TGTGCCATCAGGGGCATTGGGGGGGCTCACGAGCAGTACTTC.

A few counts support this clonotype. The rearrangement links TRBV5-1 to TRBJ2-1; D unresolved. The CDR3 covers 14 residues. Trimming left V 2 bases short and J 3 bases short, with 9 bases between. The germline CDR1 and CDR2 sequences are SGHRS and YFSETQ. The CDR3 DNA follows: TGCGCCAGCAGCTTTCCGTCTGTCTACAATGAGCAGTTCTTC. It codes for CASSFPSVYNEQFF. Combining the CDR3 with reference TRBV5-1 and TRBJ2-1 gives the whole variable domain KAGVTQTPRYLIKTRGQQVTLSCSPISGHRSVSWYQQTPGQGLQFLFEYFSETQRNKGNFPGRFSGRQFSNSRSEMNVSTLELGDSALYLCASSFPSVYNEQFFGPGTRLTVL.

This clonotype was counted only a few times. The chain employs TRBV3-1 and TRBJ2-3; the D gene is possibly TRBD2 (8 bases). The germline V gene encodes CDR1 LGHDT and CDR2 YNNKEL (reference sequence). The CDR3 runs 17 residues. Trimming cost V 2 bases and J 4 bases, with 19 bases left between them. CDR3 bases: TGTGCCAGCAGCCAACCGAAGACAGGGACTAGGTCAGATACGCAGTATTTT. Its translation: CASSQPKTGTRSDTQYF.

This clonotype turned up a few times. The chain uses TRBV14 and TRBJ2-3; 10 bases line up with TRBD2. The CDR3 runs to 18 residues. The J segment lost 4 bases and the V segment lost 4 bases, leaving 14 bases of the junction unmatched. In germline, CDR1 is SGHDN, CDR2 FVKESK. The CDR3 coding sequence is TGTGCCAGCAGCCCCCAAGTCTTTCAGCGGGGGGGTGCAGATACGCAGTATTTT. It encodes CASSPQVFQRGGADTQYF.

V and J are TRBV10-1 and TRBJ2-1, with TRBD1 identical over 12 bases. CDR1 and CDR2 (germline): WNHNN, SYGVQD (reference sequence). V lost 4 bases and J lost 8; bases outside the gene matches: 12. The CDR3 sequence is 17 residues long. The CDR3 DNA follows: TGCGCCAGCAGTGGACCCCCGGGGACAGGGGGCATACATGAGCAGTTCTTC. This sequence encodes CASSGPPGTGGIHEQFF.

The V call is TRBV27, the J call TRBJ2-7; D gene unclear. The CDR3 length is 15 residues. Trimming shortened V by 3 bases and J by 5 bases, and 17 bases separated the two germline ends. Germline V lookup: CDR1 MNHEY, CDR2 SMNVEV (reference sequence). Here the CDR3 reads CASSFLETVGHEQYF. Written as DNA, the CDR3 is TGTGCCAGCAGTTTTCTTGAGACGGTCGGGCACGAGCAGTACTTC.

The rearrangement links TRBV6-5 to TRBJ2-2; a possible D gene is TRBD2 (7 bases). The CDR3 length is 13 residues. Per germline, CDR1 MNHEY and CDR2 SVGAGI. V was pared by 5 bases and J by 7 bases, with 11 bases between. The CDR3 sequence is CASSRGGDGELFF. CDR3 nucleotide sequence: TGTGCCAGCAGTAGGGGGGGCGACGGGGAGCTGTTTTTT.

Only a few counts were recorded for this clonotype. This chain uses TRBV5-1 with TRBJ2-4; D is unresolved. Between the trimmed V and J ends, which lost 0 bases and 9 bases, there was a span of 7 bases. CDR3 length: 12 residues. Looked up from germline, CDR1 is SGHRS and CDR2 is YFSETQ. CDR3 amino acids: CASSLEVGIQYF. The CDR3 nucleotides read TGCGCCAGCAGCTTGGAAGTCGGCATTCAGTACTTC.

At least ten counts were recorded for this clonotype. The rearrangement joins TRBV20-1 to TRBJ2-5, with D possibly matching TRBD1 (6 bases). Trimming cost V 4 bases and J 2 bases, with 17 bases left between them. Germline loops: CDR1 DFQATT, CDR2 SNEGSKA (reference sequence). The CDR3 covers 15 residues. The CDR3: CSATTRTDIQETQYF. In DNA form, the CDR3 reads TGCAGTGCTACAACCCGGACAGACATACAAGAGACCCAGTACTTC.

The gene calls are TRBV12-3 or TRBV12-4 and TRBJ2-7; unclear D gene. This CDR3 has 14 residues. Trimming left V 1 base short and J 4 bases short, with 11 bases between. In DNA form, the CDR3 reads TGTGCCAGCAGTTTAGACGCACCGCTGTACGAGCAGTACTTC. Translation gives CASSLDAPLYEQYF.

The genes are TRBV5-1 and TRBJ2-2; D is ambiguous. Germline V gives CDR1 SGHRS, CDR2 YFSETQ. V was cut by 4 bases and J by 4 bases, with 8 bases left in between. The CDR3 has 13 residues. The CDR3 DNA is TGCGCCAGCAGCCGCCGGAGCACCGGGGAGCTGTTTTTT. Amino acids: CASSRRSTGELFF.